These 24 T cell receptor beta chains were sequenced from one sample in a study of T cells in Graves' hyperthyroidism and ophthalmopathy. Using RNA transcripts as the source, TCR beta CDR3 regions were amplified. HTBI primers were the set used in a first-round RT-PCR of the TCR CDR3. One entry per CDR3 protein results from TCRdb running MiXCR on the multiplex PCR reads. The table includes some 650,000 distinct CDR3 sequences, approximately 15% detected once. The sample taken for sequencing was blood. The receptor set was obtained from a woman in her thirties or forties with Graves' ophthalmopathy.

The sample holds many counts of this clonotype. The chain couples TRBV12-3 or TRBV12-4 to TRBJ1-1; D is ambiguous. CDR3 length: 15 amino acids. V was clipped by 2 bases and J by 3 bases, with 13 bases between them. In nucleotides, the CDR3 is TGTGCCAGCAGTTTAAACCCCTCGCAAGACACTGAAGCTTTCTTT. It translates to CASSLNPSQDTEAFF.

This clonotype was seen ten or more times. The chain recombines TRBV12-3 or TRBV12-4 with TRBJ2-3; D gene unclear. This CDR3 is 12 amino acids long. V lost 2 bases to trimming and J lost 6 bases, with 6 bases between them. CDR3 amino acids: CASSLQWDTQYF. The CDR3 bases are TGTGCCAGCAGTTTACAGTGGGATACGCAGTATTTT.

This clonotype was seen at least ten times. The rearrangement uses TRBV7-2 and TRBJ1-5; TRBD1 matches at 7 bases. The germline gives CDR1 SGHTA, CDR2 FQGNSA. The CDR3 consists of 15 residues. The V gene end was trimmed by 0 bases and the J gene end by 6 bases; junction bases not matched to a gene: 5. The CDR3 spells CASSLAGTASQPQHF. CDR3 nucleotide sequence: TGTGCCAGCAGCTTAGCTGGGACAGCCAGTCAGCCCCAGCATTTT.

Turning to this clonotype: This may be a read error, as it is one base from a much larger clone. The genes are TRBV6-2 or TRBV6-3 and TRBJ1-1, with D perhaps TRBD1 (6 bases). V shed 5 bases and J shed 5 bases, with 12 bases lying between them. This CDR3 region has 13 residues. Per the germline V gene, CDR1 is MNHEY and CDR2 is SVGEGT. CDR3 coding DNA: TGTGCCAGCAGTGGAACAACAGGGACTGAAGCTTTCTTT. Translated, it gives CASSGTTGTEAFF.

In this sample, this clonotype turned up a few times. DNA of the CDR3: TGCGCCAGCAGCCTAGGGGGCGGGAGGGGAGATACGCAGTATTTT. Translation gives CASSLGGGRGDTQYF. The V gene is TRBV4-1, the J gene TRBJ2-3, with 9 bases that match TRBD2. Germline loops: CDR1 MGHRA, CDR2 YSYEKL. This CDR3 has 15 residues. Losses at the gene ends were 4 bases for V and 5 bases for J; bases not matched to a gene: 7.

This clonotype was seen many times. The CDR3 protein is CSAKGGGAQPQHF. The CDR3 DNA is TGCAGTGCTAAGGGTGGGGGTGCACAGCCCCAGCATTTT. The genes are TRBV20-1 and TRBJ1-5; maybe TRBD1 (5 bases). CDR3 size: 13 residues. Trimming stripped 4 bases from V and 7 bases from J, with 14 bases between. Germline loops: CDR1 DFQATT, CDR2 SNEGSKA (reference sequence).

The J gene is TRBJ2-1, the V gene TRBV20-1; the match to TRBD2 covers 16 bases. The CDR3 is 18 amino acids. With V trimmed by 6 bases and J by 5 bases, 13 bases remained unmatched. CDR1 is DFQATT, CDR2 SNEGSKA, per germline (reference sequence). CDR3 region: CSAPGGTSGRGTNNEQFF. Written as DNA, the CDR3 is TGCAGTGCACCGGGCGGGACTAGCGGGAGGGGAACCAACAATGAGCAGTTCTTC.

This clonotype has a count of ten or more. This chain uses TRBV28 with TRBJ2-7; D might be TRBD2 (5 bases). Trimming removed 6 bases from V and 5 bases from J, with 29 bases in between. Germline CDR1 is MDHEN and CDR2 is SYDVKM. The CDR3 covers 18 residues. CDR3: CASSVSAPLWSKRDEQYF. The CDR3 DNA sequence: TGTGCCAGCAGCGTCTCCGCACCCCTATGGTCCAAGAGGGACGAGCAGTACTTC.

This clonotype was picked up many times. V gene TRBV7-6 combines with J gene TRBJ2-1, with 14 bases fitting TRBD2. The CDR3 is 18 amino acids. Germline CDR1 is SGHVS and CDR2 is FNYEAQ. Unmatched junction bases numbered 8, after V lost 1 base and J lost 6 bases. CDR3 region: CASSLELAGTSGSNEQFF. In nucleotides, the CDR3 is TGTGCCAGCAGCTTAGAATTAGCCGGGACTAGCGGGAGCAATGAGCAGTTCTTC.

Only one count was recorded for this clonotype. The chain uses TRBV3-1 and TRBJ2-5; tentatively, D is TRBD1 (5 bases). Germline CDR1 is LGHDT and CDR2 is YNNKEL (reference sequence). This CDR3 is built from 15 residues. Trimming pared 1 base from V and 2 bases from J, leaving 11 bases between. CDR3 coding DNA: TGTGCCAGCAGCCAAGGGGGCTGGGGTCAAGAGACCCAGTACTTC. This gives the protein CASSQGGWGQETQYF.

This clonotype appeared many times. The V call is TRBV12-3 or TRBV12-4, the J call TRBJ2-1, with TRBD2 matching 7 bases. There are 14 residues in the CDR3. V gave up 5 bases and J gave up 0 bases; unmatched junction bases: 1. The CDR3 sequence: CASSTSASYNEQFF. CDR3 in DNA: TGTGCCAGCAGTACTAGCGCCTCCTACAATGAGCAGTTCTTC.

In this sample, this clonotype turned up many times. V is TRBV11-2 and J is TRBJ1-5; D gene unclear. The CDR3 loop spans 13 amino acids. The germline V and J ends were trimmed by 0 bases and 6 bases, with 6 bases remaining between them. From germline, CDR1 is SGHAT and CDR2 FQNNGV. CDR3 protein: CASSLDRSQPQHF. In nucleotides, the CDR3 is TGTGCCAGCAGCTTAGATAGGAGTCAGCCCCAGCATTTT.

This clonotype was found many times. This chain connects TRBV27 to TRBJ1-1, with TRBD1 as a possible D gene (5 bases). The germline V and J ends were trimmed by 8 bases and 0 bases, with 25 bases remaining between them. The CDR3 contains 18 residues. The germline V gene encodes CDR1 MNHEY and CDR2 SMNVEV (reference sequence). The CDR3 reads CASHPALLGRSMNTEAFF. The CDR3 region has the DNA TGTGCCAGCCACCCAGCCCTCTTGGGACGGAGCATGAACACTGAAGCTTTCTTT.

The CDR3 reads CASTGIDRYYGYTF. CDR3 in DNA: TGTGCCAGTACCGGAATCGACAGATACTATGGCTACACCTTC. This sequence joins TRBV19 and TRBJ1-2, with a weak D call TRBD1 (5 bases). Trimming shortened V by 7 bases and J by 3 bases, and 15 bases separated the two germline ends. Germline V gene data show CDR1 as LNHDA and CDR2 as SQIVND (reference sequence). The CDR3 runs to 14 residues.

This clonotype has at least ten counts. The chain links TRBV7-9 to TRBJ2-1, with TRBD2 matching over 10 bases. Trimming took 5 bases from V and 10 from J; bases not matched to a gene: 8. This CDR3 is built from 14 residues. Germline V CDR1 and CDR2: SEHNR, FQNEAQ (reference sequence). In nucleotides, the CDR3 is TGTGCCAGCAGCCTGTCTAGCGGGAGAAGAGAGCAGTTCTTC. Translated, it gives CASSLSSGRREQFF.

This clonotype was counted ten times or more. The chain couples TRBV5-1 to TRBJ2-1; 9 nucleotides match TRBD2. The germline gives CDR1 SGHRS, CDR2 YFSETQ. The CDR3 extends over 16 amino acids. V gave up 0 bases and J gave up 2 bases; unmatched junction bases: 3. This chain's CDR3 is CASSLVASGTYNEQFF. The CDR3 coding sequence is TGCGCCAGCAGCTTGGTGGCTAGCGGGACCTACAATGAGCAGTTCTTC.

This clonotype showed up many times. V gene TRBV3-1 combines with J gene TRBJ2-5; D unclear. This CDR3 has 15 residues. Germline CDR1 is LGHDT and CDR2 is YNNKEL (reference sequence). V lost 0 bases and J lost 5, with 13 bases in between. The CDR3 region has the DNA TGTGCCAGCAGCCAAGATAAATCCGTCCAGGAGACCCAGTACTTC. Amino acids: CASSQDKSVQETQYF.

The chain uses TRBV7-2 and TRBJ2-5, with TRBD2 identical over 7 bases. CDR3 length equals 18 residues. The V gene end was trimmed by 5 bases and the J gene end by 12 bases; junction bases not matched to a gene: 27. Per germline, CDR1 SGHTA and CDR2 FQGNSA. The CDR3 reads CASSPPGVAGVLGSGKYF. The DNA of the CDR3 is TGTGCCAGCAGCCCCCCCGGGGTAGCGGGTGTCTTGGGATCTGGGAAGTACTTC.

This CDR3 is CATRGAGVDQFF. DNA for the CDR3: TGTGCCACCAGGGGAGCGGGAGTGGATCAGTTCTTC. The chain links TRBV15 to TRBJ2-1, with 8 bases identical to TRBD2. The CDR3 has 12 residues. Germline CDR1 is LNHNV and CDR2 is YYDKDF (reference sequence). The junction had 8 bases not matched to a gene; V was cut back by 6 bases and J by 13 bases.

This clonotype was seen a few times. The CDR3 reads CASSQGLGVLTGELFF. DNA of the CDR3: TGTGCCAGCAGCCAAGGGTTAGGGGTCCTCACCGGGGAGCTGTTTTTT. The chain combines TRBV3-1 with TRBJ2-2; perhaps TRBD1 as D (5 bases). V shed 1 base and J shed 4 bases, with 13 bases lying between them. Looked up from germline, CDR1 is LGHDT and CDR2 is YNNKEL (reference sequence). This CDR3 comprises 16 residues.

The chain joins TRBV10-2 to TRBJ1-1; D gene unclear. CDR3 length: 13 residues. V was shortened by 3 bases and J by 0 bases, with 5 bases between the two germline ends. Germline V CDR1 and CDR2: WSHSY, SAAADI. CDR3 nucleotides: TGCGCCAGCAGTGACCAGTTGAACACTGAAGCTTTCTTT. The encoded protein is CASSDQLNTEAFF.

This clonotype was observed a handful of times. The CDR3 region is CSAILEGTEAFF. For the CDR3, the DNA is TGCAGTGCTATTCTAGAGGGGACTGAAGCTTTCTTT. The chain couples TRBV20-1 to TRBJ1-1; perhaps TRBD1 as D (5 bases). The CDR3 has 12 amino acids. Germline loops: CDR1 DFQATT, CDR2 SNEGSKA (reference sequence). Trimming shortened V by 4 bases and J by 5 bases, and 11 bases separated the two germline ends.

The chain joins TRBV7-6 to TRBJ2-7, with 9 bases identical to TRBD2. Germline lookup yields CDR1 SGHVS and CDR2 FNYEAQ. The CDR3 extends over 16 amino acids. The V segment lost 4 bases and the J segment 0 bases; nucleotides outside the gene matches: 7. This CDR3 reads CASSSRLADSSYEQYF. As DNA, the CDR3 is TGTGCCAGCAGCTCCAGACTAGCGGATAGCTCCTACGAGCAGTACTTC. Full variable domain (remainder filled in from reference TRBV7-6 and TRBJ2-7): GAGVSQSPRYKVTKRGQDVALRCDPISGHVSLYWYRQALGQGPEFLTYFNYEAQQDKSGLPNDRFSAERPEGSISTLTIQRTEQRDSAMYRCASSSRLADSSYEQYFGPGTRLTVT.

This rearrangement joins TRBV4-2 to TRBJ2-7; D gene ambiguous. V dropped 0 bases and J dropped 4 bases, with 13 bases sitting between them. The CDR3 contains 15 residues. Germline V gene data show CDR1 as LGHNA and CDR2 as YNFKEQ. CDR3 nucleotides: TGTGCCAGCAGCCAAGAAACTGGGGAAGGGTACGAGCAGTACTTC. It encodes CASSQETGEGYEQYF.